The 14 T cell receptor beta chains below all came from one sample that was sequenced in a study of blood T cell repertoires in COVID-19. The data were produced by immunoSEQ multiplex PCR, yet TCRdb's version contains in-frame clones alone and is incomplete. The repertoire holds around 25,000 clones, around 81% seen once, with over 60% in the top ten. Sequencing was done on a sample of peripheral blood. These TCRs come from a man between 65 and 85 years old with acute or convalescent COVID-19.

The chain is built from TRBV28 and TRBJ1-2; D is undetermined. Per the germline V gene, CDR1 is MDHEN and CDR2 is SYDVKM. This CDR3 comprises 13 residues. The ends were cut back, 2 bases at V and 4 bases at J, with 8 bases in the middle. The CDR3 region has the DNA TGTGCCAGCAGTTTAGGAAGCGGCTATGGCTACACCTTC. It yields the protein CASSLGSGYGYTF.

At least ten counts were recorded for this clone. The rearrangement joins TRBV6-5 to TRBJ2-2; 10 positions match TRBD1. The CDR3 spans 14 residues. The trim removed 6 bases at V and 7 bases at J, leaving 5 bases unmatched. Germline V lookup: CDR1 MNHEY, CDR2 SVGAGI. In DNA, the CDR3 is TGTGCCAGCAGAGACAGGGGGCCGGGCGGGGAGCTGTTTTTT. Amino acids: CASRDRGPGGELFF.

This clone was counted only a few times. V and J are TRBV19 and TRBJ2-1, with TRBD2 matching 9 bases. This CDR3 spans 13 amino acids. Germline lookup yields CDR1 LNHDA and CDR2 SQIVND (reference sequence). Trimming took 7 bases from V and 9 from J; bases not matched to a gene: 7. The CDR3 sequence: CASMLAGLGEQFF. The CDR3 DNA sequence: TGTGCCAGTATGCTAGCGGGACTAGGTGAGCAGTTCTTC.

J is TRBJ2-1 and V is TRBV11-3, with D possibly TRBD1 on 6 matching bases. V gave up 1 base and J gave up 12 bases, with 10 bases separating them. Germline V gene data show CDR1 as SGHNT and CDR2 as YENEEA. CDR3 length: 12 residues. CDR3 DNA sequence: TGTGCCAGCAGCTTAGCAGGGGAAAGGCAGTTCTTC. This encodes CASSLAGERQFF.

The rearrangement links TRBV30 to TRBJ1-6; D not certain. Germline V gene lookup returns CDR1 GTSNPN and CDR2 SVGIG (reference sequence). The CDR3 is 16 amino acids. V lost 2 bases, J lost 8 bases, and 19 bases lay in between. The CDR3, as DNA: TGTGCCTGGAGTTCTTCCTACGGGGTCCGGGATTCACCCCTCCACTTT. Residues: CAWSSSYGVRDSPLHF. Full variable domain (missing parts from reference TRBV30 and TRBJ1-6): SQTIHQWPATLVQPVGSPLSLECTVEGTSNPNLYWYRQAAGRGLQLLFYSVGIGQISSEVPQNLSASRPQDRQFILSSKKLLLSDSGFYLCAWSSSYGVRDSPLHFGNGTRLTVT.

This clone was observed a few times. This chain links TRBV28 with TRBJ1-5, with D possibly being TRBD1 (5 bases). V was shortened by 5 bases and J by 6 bases, with 26 bases between the two germline ends. This CDR3 comprises 18 residues. Germline V gene data show CDR1 as MDHEN and CDR2 as SYDVKM. The CDR3 nucleotides read TGTGCCAGCAGTACCCTTCGACGAGAGACAGATGGCGTTCAGCCCCAGCATTTT. It translates to CASSTLRRETDGVQPQHF.

The V call is TRBV9, the J call TRBJ2-1, with 12 bases that match TRBD2. This CDR3 has 15 amino acids. The J segment lost 4 bases and the V segment lost 4 bases, leaving 3 bases of the junction unmatched. Germline CDR1 and CDR2: SGDLS and YYNGEE. The CDR3 is CASSRLAGEYNEQFF. DNA of the CDR3: TGTGCCAGCAGCCGACTAGCGGGGGAATACAATGAGCAGTTCTTC.

The CDR3 is CASSALGGGTDTQYF. The CDR3 coding sequence is TGTGCCAGCAGCGCCCTAGGGGGGGGCACAGATACGCAGTATTTT. The chain joins TRBV7-2 to TRBJ2-3; possible D gene TRBD2, 7 bases. This CDR3 region has 15 residues. Between the trimmed V and J ends, which lost 5 bases and 1 base, there was a span of 13 bases. The germline gives CDR1 SGHTA, CDR2 FQGNSA.

The gene calls are TRBV5-1 and TRBJ1-1, with D possibly TRBD1 on 5 matching bases. Looked up from germline, CDR1 is SGHRS and CDR2 is YFSETQ. The CDR3 sequence is 14 residues long. Trimming shortened V by 4 bases and J by 5 bases, and 15 bases separated the two germline ends. CDR3 bases: TGCGCCAGCAGCCTAGCGGGGGGAAGGACTGAAGCTTTCTTT. It specifies CASSLAGGRTEAFF.

This clone was counted a single time. V gene TRBV7-2 combines with J gene TRBJ2-5, with no clear D. The CDR3 has 16 amino acids. V shed 5 bases and J shed 1 base, with 17 bases lying between them. Germline V gene data show CDR1 as SGHTA and CDR2 as FQGNSA. CDR3 coding DNA: TGTGCCAGCAGCCTCCAGAGCGTAGCACCCCAAGAGACCCAGTACTTC. Protein: CASSLQSVAPQETQYF.

This sequence joins TRBV5-4 and TRBJ1-5; 7 nucleotides align to TRBD1. The CDR3 is 15 amino acids. CDR1 and CDR2 from the germline V gene are SGHNT and YYREEE (reference sequence). J was trimmed by 3 bases and V by 3 bases; bases with no gene match: 6. The CDR3 loop is CASSSGGQINQPQHF. The CDR3 nucleotides read TGTGCCAGCAGCTCAGGGGGGCAAATCAATCAGCCCCAGCATTTT.

The chain has TRBV29-1 and TRBJ1-1, with D possibly being TRBD1 (6 bases). CDR1 SQVTM and CDR2 ANQGSEA come from the germline V gene. The V gene lost 4 bases and the J gene lost 6 bases, with 15 bases spanning the gap. The CDR3 sequence is 13 residues long. As DNA, the CDR3 is TGCAGCGTTGTGCATGGAGGGGGGGCTGAAGCTTTCTTT. Translating gives CSVVHGGGAEAFF.

The V call is TRBV28, the J call TRBJ1-2; TRBD1 is a possible D gene (5 bases). This CDR3 has 14 amino acids. Germline V gene sequence: CDR1 MDHEN, CDR2 SYDVKM. The V end was cut by 2 bases, the J end by 8 bases, with 15 bases between. CDR3 loop: CASSLPGLLRGYTF. Written as DNA, the CDR3 is TGTGCCAGCAGTTTACCGGGACTCCTAAGGGGCTACACCTTC.

The rearrangement uses TRBV7-2 and TRBJ2-1, with TRBD2 matching 7 bases. This CDR3 has 14 residues. The V and J ends lost 4 bases and 3 bases, in that order; junction bases with no gene match: 3. CDR1 is SGHTA, CDR2 FQGNSA, per germline. CDR3 region: CASSSSSGYNEQFF. As DNA, the CDR3 is TGTGCCAGCAGCTCTTCTAGCGGCTACAATGAGCAGTTCTTC.